These 20 T cell receptor beta chains share one sample of origin, sequenced in a study of CD8 T cells in ankylosing spondylitis. TCRdb re-called the 5' RACE reads through MiXCR, storing one row per CDR3 protein. This sample yields a few hundred thousand distinct CDR3 sequences, of which about a sixth are seen a single time; about a third belongs to the top ten. Sequencing was done on a sample of blood, either unsorted or a sorted T cell fraction (not recorded which). These receptors were obtained from a male donor with ankylosing spondylitis or in good health (not recorded which).

This clonotype was detected a few times. The chain links TRBV4-3 to TRBJ2-1, with TRBD1 matching 9 bases. CDR1 and CDR2 from the germline V gene are LGHNA and YSLEER. This CDR3 has 15 amino acids. The junction had 4 bases not matched to a gene; V was cut back by 1 base and J by 6 bases. The CDR3 bases are TGCGCCAGCAGCCAAGTCGGGACAGGGAGCAATGAGCAGTTCTTC. Its translation: CASSQVGTGSNEQFF.

This clonotype was found many times. CDR3 in amino acids: CASSYPWTSGYNEQFF. DNA of the CDR3: TGTGCCAGCAGTTACCCTTGGACTAGCGGATACAATGAGCAGTTCTTC. This rearrangement joins TRBV6-2 or TRBV6-3 to TRBJ2-1; 10 nucleotides line up with TRBD2. This CDR3 region has 16 residues. Trimming removed 2 bases from V and 4 bases from J; junction bases left unmatched: 5. In germline, CDR1 is MNHEY, CDR2 SVGEGT.

There are many counts of this clonotype. J is TRBJ2-1 and V is TRBV20-1; D is unresolved. Germline CDR1 and CDR2: DFQATT and SNEGSKA (reference sequence). The CDR3 totals 10 residues. The V and J ends lost 4 bases and 5 bases respectively, with 3 bases between them. CDR3 in DNA: TGCAGTGCTAACCACAATGAGCAGTTCTTC. It translates to CSANHNEQFF.

This clonotype was detected ten times or more. The rearrangement uses TRBV20-1 and TRBJ2-3, with 8 bases aligning to TRBD2. The CDR3 has 13 residues. The V gene end was trimmed by 6 bases and the J gene end by 2 bases; junction bases not matched to a gene: 4. Germline V lookup: CDR1 DFQATT, CDR2 SNEGSKA (reference sequence). The CDR3 bases are TGCAGTGCAGTAGCGGGGAACACAGATACGCAGTATTTT. Amino acids: CSAVAGNTDTQYF.

The gene calls are TRBV29-1 and TRBJ1-2; weak D call: TRBD1 (6 bases). CDR1 is SQVTM, CDR2 ANQGSEA, per germline. V lost 5 bases to trimming and J lost 7 bases, with 17 bases between them. The CDR3 is 13 amino acids. CDR3 protein: CSVMGGSIVGYTF. The CDR3 DNA reads TGCAGCGTTATGGGGGGCTCGATAGTTGGCTACACCTTC.

This rearrangement joins TRBV3-1 to TRBJ2-1; 8 bases match TRBD2. CDR3 length: 14 residues. The germline gives CDR1 LGHDT, CDR2 YNNKEL (reference sequence). J was trimmed by 6 bases and V by 4 bases; bases with no gene match: 5. The CDR3: CASSPKRESNEQFF. CDR3 in DNA: TGTGCCAGCAGCCCCAAGCGGGAGAGCAATGAGCAGTTCTTC.

This chain joins TRBV20-1 and TRBJ2-1; D is unclear. Germline V CDR1 and CDR2: DFQATT, SNEGSKA (reference sequence). This CDR3 is 14 amino acids long. V shed 0 bases and J shed 9 bases, with 15 bases lying between them. The CDR3 nucleotides are TGCAGTGCTAGAGATCGGCGAAGGGTTTGTGAGCAGTTCTTC. This translates into CSARDRRRVCEQFF.

The chain links TRBV5-6 to TRBJ2-1; maybe TRBD1 (6 bases). The V gene's germline CDR1 is SGHDT and CDR2 YYEEEE. The V gene lost 3 bases and the J gene lost 3 bases, with 7 bases spanning the gap. The CDR3 has 13 amino acids. CDR3 protein: CASSWTDYNEQFF. CDR3 nucleotides: TGTGCCAGCAGCTGGACAGACTACAATGAGCAGTTCTTC.

This chain links TRBV9 with TRBJ1-2; TRBD1 might be the D (6 bases). The CDR3 covers 16 residues. The germline V gene encodes CDR1 SGDLS and CDR2 YYNGEE. Trimming took 3 bases from V and 0 from J, leaving 15 bases between them. The DNA for the CDR3 is TGTGCCAGCAGCGGTACAGGGAGGGGAGCTAACTATGGCTACACCTTC. It specifies CASSGTGRGANYGYTF.

The J gene is TRBJ1-6, the V gene TRBV4-2; D may be TRBD1 (5 bases). The length of the CDR3 is 16 residues. The germline gives CDR1 LGHNA, CDR2 YNFKEQ. Trimming cost V 3 bases and J 5 bases, with 14 bases left between them. This CDR3 reads CASSQRQTLNNSPLHF. CDR3 nucleotide sequence: TGTGCCAGCAGCCAGCGACAGACGCTAAATAATTCACCCCTCCACTTT.

This clonotype occurred a few times. V and J are TRBV4-2 and TRBJ2-1; TRBD1 might be the D (6 bases). This CDR3 has 17 residues. Germline assignment: CDR1 LGHNA and CDR2 YNFKEQ. V lost 0 bases, J lost 4 bases, and 16 bases lay in between. The CDR3 DNA reads TGTGCCAGCAGCCAAGATTTAGGGACACGCGGTTACAATGAGCAGTTCTTC. Translated, it gives CASSQDLGTRGYNEQFF.

V is TRBV6-1 and J is TRBJ2-3; D assignment may be TRBD1 or TRBD2 (5 bases each). Germline CDR1 is MNHNS and CDR2 is SASEGT. The V gene lost 9 bases and the J gene lost 3 bases, with 16 bases spanning the gap. There are 14 residues in the CDR3. Here the CDR3 DNA reads TGTGCCAGTCGCCGGGACGCATCGACAGATACGCAGTATTTT. It encodes CASRRDASTDTQYF.

This clonotype was picked up a small number of times. The chain uses TRBV5-1 and TRBJ2-5; a possible D gene is TRBD2 (6 bases). V was shortened by 0 bases and J by 5 bases, with 14 bases between the two germline ends. This CDR3 is 15 amino acids long. Germline CDR1 SGHRS, CDR2 YFSETQ. The CDR3 loop is CASSLEAGREETQYF. In nucleotides, the CDR3 is TGCGCCAGCAGCTTGGAGGCGGGACGTGAGGAGACCCAGTACTTC.

The V and J genes are TRBV6-2 or TRBV6-3 and TRBJ2-1, with D possibly being TRBD2 (7 bases). Trimming cost V 4 bases and J 0 bases, with 25 bases left between them. There are 20 residues in the CDR3. The germline CDR1 and CDR2 sequences are MNHEY and SVGEGT. The CDR3 sequence is CASSFRRGIGGLNSYNEQFF. As DNA, the CDR3 is TGTGCCAGCAGTTTTCGGAGGGGGATCGGGGGGCTAAACTCCTACAATGAGCAGTTCTTC.

This clonotype was seen a handful of times. The genes are TRBV9 and TRBJ2-2; D not certain. Trimming stripped 0 bases from V and 2 bases from J, with 5 bases between. In germline, CDR1 is SGDLS, CDR2 YYNGEE. The CDR3 length is 14 residues. CDR3 sequence reads: CASSVVSNTGELFF. CDR3 nucleotide sequence: TGTGCCAGCAGCGTAGTCAGCAACACCGGGGAGCTGTTTTTT.

The sample holds a few counts of this clonotype. This sequence joins TRBV2 and TRBJ1-1; D not certain. CDR1 and CDR2 (germline): SNHLY, FYNNEI. The CDR3 totals 12 residues. Trimming removed 8 bases from V and 11 bases from J, with 18 bases in between. In DNA, the CDR3 is TGTGCCAGCTTCGAGGGAATCGTTCTTGCTTTCTTT. This codes for CASFEGIVLAFF. Combining the CDR3 with reference TRBV2 and TRBJ1-1 gives the whole variable domain EPEVTQTPSHQVTQMGQEVILRCVPISNHLYFYWYRQILGQKVEFLVSFYNNEISEKSEIFDDQFSVERPDGSNFTLKIRSTKLEDSAMYFCASFEGIVLAFFGQGTRLTVV.

On this clonotype itself: A much larger clone differs by one base, so this may be a read error. The chain combines TRBV27 with TRBJ2-5; no clear D gene. The germline V and J ends were trimmed by 5 bases and 8 bases, with 12 bases remaining between them. The CDR3 extends over 12 amino acids. Germline lookup yields CDR1 MNHEY and CDR2 SMNVEV (reference sequence). The CDR3 DNA follows: TGTGCCAGCAGTCCCACCAGTTTAACCCAGTACTTC. Its translation: CASSPTSLTQYF.

The V and J genes are TRBV20-1 and TRBJ2-3; D perhaps matches TRBD1 (6 bases). V gave up 6 bases and J gave up 5 bases, with 21 bases separating them. CDR1 and CDR2 from the germline V gene are DFQATT and SNEGSKA (reference sequence). The CDR3 has 15 residues. The CDR3 sequence: CSAEQGTRRIDTQYF. The DNA of the CDR3 is TGCAGTGCCGAGCAGGGGACCCGCAGGATAGATACGCAGTATTTT.

This clonotype was found many times. The gene calls are TRBV29-1 and TRBJ1-2, with a weak D call TRBD1 (5 bases). The CDR3 has 13 amino acids. The germline CDR1 and CDR2 sequences are SQVTM and ANQGSEA. V was cut by 0 bases and J by 4 bases, with 9 bases left in between. The CDR3 bases are TGCAGCGTTGAAGATGAAAGGGGCTATGGCTACACCTTC. It codes for CSVEDERGYGYTF.

This chain joins TRBV20-1 and TRBJ2-3; 8 bases align to TRBD2. Germline-derived CDR1 and CDR2 are DFQATT and SNEGSKA (reference sequence). The junction had 5 bases not matched to a gene; V was cut back by 6 bases and J by 0 bases. The CDR3 runs to 14 residues. CDR3 in amino acids: CSAQLAESTDTQYF. CDR3 nucleotides: TGCAGTGCGCAACTAGCGGAGAGCACAGATACGCAGTATTTT.